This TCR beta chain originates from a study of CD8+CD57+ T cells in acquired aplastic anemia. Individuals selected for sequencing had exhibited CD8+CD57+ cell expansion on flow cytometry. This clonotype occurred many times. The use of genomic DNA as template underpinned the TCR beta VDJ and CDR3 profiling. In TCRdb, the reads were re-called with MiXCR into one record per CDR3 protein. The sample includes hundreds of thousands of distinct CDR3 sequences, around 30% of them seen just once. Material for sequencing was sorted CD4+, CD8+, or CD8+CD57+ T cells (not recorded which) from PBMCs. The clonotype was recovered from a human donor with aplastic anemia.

The CDR3 reads CASSVGDNRYEQYF. DNA of the CDR3: TGTGCCAGCAGCGTGGGGGACAATCGCTACGAGCAGTACTTC. The V gene is TRBV9, the J gene TRBJ2-7, with D perhaps matching TRBD1 (6 bases). The CDR3 is 14 residues long. Germline V CDR1 and CDR2: SGDLS, YYNGEE. Trimming took 2 bases from V and 3 from J, leaving 12 bases between them.